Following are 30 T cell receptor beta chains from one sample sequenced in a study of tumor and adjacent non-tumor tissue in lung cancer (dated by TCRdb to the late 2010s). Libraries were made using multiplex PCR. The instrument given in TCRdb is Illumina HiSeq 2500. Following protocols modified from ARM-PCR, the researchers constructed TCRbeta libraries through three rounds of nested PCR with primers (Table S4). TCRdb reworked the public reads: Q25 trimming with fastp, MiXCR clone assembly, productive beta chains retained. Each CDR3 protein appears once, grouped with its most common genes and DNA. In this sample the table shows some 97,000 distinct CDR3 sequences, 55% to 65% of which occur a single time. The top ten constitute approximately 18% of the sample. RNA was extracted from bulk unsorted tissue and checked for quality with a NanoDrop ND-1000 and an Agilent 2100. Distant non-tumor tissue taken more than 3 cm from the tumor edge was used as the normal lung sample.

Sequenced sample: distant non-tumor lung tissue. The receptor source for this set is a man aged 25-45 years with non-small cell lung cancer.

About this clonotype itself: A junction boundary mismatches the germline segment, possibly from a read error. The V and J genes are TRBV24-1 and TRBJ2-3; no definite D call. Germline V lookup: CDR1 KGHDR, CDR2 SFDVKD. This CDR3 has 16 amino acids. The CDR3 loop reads CTTSDLRGPSTDTQYF. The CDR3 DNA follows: TGTACCACCAGTGATTTGAGAGGTCCCAGTACAGATACGCAGTATTTT.

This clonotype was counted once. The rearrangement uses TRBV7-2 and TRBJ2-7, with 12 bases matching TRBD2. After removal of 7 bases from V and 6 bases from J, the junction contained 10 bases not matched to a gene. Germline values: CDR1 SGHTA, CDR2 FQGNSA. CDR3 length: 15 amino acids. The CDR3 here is CASNQKTSGGSEQYF. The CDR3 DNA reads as TGTGCCAGCAACCAAAAGACTAGCGGGGGTTCCGAGCAGTACTTC.

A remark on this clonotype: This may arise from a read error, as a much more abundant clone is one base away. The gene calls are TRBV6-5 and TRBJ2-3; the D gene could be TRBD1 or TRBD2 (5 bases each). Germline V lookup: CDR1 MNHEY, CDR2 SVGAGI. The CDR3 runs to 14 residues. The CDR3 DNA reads TGTGTCAGCAGTTACGGGACGATCACAGATACGCAGTATTTT. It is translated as CVSSYGTITDTQYF.

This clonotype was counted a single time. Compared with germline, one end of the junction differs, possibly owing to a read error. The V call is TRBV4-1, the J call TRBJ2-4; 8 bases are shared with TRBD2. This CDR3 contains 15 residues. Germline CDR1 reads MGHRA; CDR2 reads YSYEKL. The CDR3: CASSQAGGPQNIQYF. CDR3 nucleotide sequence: TGCGCCAGCAGCCAAGCGGGGGGGCCCCAAAACATTCAGTATTTC.

The CDR3 nucleotides read TGTGCCAGCAGCTTCGATGCGGGGGGTCAAGAGACCCAGTACTTC. Its protein product is CASSFDAGGQETQYF. This chain links TRBV7-9 with TRBJ2-5, with 8 bases lining up with TRBD2. Germline assignment: CDR1 SEHNR and CDR2 FQNEAQ (reference sequence). The ends lost 3 bases at V and 2 bases at J; junction bases unmatched: 5. The CDR3 runs to 15 residues.

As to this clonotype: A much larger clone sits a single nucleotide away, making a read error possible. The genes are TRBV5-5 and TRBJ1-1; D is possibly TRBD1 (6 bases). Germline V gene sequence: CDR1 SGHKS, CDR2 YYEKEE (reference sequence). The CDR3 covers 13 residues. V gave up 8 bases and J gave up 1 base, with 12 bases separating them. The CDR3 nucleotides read TGTGCCAGGAGCCTCAGGGGGAACACTGAAGCTTTCTTT. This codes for CARSLRGNTEAFF. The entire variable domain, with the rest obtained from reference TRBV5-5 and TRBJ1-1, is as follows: DAGVTQSPTHLIKTRGQQVTLRCSPISGHKSVSWYQQVLGQGPQFIFQYYEKEERGRGNFPDRFSARQFPNYSSELNVNALLLGDSALYLCARSLRGNTEAFFGQGTRLTVV.

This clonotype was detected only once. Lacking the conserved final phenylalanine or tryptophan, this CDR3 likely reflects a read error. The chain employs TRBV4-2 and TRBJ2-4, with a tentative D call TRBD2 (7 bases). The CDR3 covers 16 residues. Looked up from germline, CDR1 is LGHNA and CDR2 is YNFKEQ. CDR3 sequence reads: CACSQGGGPAKSIQYV. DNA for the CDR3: TGTGCCTGCAGCCAAGGGGGAGGGCCGGCCAAAAGCATTCAGTACGTC.

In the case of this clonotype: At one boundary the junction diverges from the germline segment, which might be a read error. This CDR3 reads CASSRQRGVCNEQFF. Written as DNA, the CDR3 is TGTGCTAGCAGCCGACAGCGGGGGGTATGTAATGAGCAGTTCTTC. The chain employs TRBV11-2 and TRBJ2-1, with 9 bases identical to TRBD2. The CDR3 contains 15 residues. Germline CDR1 is SGHAT and CDR2 is FQNNGV.

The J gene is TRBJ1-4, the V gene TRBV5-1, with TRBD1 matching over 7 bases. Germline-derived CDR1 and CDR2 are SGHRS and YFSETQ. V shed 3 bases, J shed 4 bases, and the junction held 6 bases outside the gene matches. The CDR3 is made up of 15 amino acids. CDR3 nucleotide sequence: TGCGCCAGCAGCTCGGAGGGGGCCCGTAATGAAAAACTGTTTTTT. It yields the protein CASSSEGARNEKLFF.

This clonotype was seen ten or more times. CDR3 sequence (DNA): TGTGCCAGCAGGGCCGCGGGAGCGGGAATGGATACGCAGTATTTT. Protein: CASRAAGAGMDTQYF. This rearrangement joins TRBV6-1 to TRBJ2-3; TRBD2 agrees at 7 bases. The V gene end was trimmed by 6 bases and the J gene end by 6 bases; junction bases not matched to a gene: 12. Germline V gives CDR1 MNHNS, CDR2 SASEGT. This CDR3 has 15 amino acids.

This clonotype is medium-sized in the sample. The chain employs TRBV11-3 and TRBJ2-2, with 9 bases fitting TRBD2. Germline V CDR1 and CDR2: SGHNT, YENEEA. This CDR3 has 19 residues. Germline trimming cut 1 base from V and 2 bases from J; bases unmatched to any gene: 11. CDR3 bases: TGTGCCAGCAGCTTAGGTGTCGTCGGGCGGGAGGGTAACACCGGGGAGCTGTTTTTT. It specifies CASSLGVVGREGNTGELFF.

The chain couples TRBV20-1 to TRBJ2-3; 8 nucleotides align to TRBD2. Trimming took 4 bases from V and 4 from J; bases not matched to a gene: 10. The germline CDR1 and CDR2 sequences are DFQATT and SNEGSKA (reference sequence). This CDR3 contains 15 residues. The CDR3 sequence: CSAKGTGGPSDTQYF. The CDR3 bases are TGCAGTGCTAAGGGAACGGGGGGGCCATCAGATACGCAGTATTTT.

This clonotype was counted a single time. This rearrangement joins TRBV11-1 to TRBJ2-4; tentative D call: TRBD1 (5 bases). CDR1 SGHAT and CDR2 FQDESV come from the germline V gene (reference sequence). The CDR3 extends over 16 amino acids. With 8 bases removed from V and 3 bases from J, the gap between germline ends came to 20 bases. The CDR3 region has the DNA TGTGCCAGCTCCCACACAGGCAGGGCGATCAAAAACATTCAGTACTTC. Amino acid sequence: CASSHTGRAIKNIQYF.

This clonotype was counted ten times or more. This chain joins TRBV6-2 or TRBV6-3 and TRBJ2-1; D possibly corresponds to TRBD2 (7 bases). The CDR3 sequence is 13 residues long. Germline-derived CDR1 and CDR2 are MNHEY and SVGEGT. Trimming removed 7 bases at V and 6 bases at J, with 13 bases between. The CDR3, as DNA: TGTGCCAGCAAGGGGAGGGGGTCCAATGAGCAGTTCTTC. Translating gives CASKGRGSNEQFF.

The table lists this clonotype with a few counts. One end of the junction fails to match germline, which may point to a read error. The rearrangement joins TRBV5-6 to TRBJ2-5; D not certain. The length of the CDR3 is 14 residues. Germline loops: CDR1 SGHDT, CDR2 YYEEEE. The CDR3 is CASSLVGPEETKYF. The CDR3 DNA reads TGTGCCAGCAGTTTGGTAGGGCCGGAAGAGACCAAGTACTTC.

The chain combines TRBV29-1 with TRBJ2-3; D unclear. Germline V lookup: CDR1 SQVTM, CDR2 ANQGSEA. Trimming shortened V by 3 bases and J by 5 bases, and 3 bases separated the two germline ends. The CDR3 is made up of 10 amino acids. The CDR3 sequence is CSVDEDTQYF. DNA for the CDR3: TGCAGCGTTGATGAAGATACGCAGTATTTT.

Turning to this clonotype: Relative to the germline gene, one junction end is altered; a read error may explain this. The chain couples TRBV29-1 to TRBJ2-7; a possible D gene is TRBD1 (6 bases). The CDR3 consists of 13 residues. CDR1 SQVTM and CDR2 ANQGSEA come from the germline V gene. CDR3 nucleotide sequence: TGCGGCGTTGTGTGGGACATCTCCTACGAGCAATACTTC. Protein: CGVVWDISYEQYF.

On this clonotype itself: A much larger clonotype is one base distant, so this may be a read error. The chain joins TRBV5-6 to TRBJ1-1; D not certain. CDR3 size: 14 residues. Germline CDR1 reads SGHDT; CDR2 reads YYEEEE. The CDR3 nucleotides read TGTACCAGCAGCTTGCCCCAGTCCCAGGAGGTAGCTTTCTTT. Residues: CTSSLPQSQEVAFF.

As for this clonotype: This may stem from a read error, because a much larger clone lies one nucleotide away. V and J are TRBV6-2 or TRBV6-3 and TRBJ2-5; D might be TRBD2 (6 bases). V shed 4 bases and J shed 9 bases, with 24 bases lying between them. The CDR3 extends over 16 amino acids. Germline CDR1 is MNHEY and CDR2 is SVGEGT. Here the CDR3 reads CASSSPTREPGEAQYF. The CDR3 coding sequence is TGTGCCAGCAGTTCTCCGACCAGGGAACCCGGGGAGGCCCAGTACTTC.

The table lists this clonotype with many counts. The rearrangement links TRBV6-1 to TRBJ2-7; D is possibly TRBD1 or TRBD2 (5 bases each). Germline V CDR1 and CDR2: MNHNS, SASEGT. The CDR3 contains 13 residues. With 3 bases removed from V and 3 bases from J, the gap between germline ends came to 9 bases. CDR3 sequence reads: CASSDRGDYEQYF. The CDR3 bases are TGTGCCAGCAGTGATCGAGGGGACTACGAGCAGTACTTC.

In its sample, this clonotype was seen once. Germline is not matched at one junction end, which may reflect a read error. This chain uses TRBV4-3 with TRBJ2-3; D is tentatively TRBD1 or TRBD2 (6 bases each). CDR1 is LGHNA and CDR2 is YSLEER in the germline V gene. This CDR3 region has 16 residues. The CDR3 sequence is CARSQDGGSQGDTQYF. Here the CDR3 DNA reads TGCGCCAGGAGCCAAGACGGGGGCTCCCAGGGTGATACGCAGTATTTT.

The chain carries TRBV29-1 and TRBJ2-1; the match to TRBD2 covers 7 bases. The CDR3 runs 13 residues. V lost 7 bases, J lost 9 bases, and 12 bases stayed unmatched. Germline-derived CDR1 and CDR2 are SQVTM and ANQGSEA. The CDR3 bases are TGCAGCGCAGCCCGGCAGAGGGAGGGTGAGCAGTTCTTC. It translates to CSAARQREGEQFF.

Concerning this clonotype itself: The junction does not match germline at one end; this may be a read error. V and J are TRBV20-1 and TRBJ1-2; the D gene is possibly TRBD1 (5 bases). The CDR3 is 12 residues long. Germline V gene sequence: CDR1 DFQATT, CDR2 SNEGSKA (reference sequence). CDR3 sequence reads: CCARATRQGYTF. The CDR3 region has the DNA TGCTGTGCTAGAGCGACAAGACAGGGCTACACCTTC.

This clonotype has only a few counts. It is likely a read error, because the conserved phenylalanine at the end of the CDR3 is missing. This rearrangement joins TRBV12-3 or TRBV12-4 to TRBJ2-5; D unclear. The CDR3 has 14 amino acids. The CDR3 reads CANSFPDTQETQYL. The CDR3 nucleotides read TGTGCCAACAGTTTCCCCGACACGCAAGAGACCCAGTACCTC.

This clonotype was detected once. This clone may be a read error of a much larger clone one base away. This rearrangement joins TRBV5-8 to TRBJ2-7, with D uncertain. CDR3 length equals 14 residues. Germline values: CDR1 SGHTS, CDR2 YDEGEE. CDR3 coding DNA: TGTGCCAGCAGCTTGGGACGGAACTCCAACGAGCAGTACTTC. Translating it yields CASSLGRNSNEQYF.

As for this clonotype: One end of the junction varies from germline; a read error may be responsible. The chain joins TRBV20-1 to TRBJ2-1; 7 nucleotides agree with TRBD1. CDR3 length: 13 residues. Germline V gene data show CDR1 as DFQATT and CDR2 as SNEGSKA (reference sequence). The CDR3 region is CSGPSRGLNEQFF. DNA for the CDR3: TGCAGTGGTCCTAGCAGGGGGTTAAATGAGCAGTTCTTT.

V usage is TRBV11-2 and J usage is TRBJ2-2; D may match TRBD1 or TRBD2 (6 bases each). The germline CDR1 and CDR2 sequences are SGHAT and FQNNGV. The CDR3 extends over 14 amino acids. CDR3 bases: TGTACTAGCTGCTCCGGGACATACACCGGGGAGCTGTTTTTT. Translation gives CTSCSGTYTGELFF.

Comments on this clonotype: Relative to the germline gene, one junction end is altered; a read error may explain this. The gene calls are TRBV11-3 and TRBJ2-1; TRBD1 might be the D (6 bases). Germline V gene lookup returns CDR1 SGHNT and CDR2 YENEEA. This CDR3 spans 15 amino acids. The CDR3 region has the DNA TGTGCCAGCAGCCCTTCAGGGGAGCTCTACGATGAGCAGTTCTTC. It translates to CASSPSGELYDEQFF.

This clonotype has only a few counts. As DNA, the CDR3 is TGCGCCAGCAGCCAGTGGCCGGCGGGAGAGACTGAAGCTTTCTTT. Its protein product is CASSQWPAGETEAFF. V gene TRBV4-1 combines with J gene TRBJ1-1; no definite D call. V was shortened by 3 bases and J by 5 bases, with 16 bases between the two germline ends. Germline lookup yields CDR1 MGHRA and CDR2 YSYEKL. CDR3 length: 15 amino acids.

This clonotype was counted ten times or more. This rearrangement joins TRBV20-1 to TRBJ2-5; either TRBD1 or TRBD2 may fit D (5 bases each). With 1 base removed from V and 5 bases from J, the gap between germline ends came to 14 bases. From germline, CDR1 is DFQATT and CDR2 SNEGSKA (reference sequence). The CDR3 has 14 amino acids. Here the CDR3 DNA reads TGCAGTGCTAGAGTGGGGCTAGCTGCCGAGACCCAGTACTTC. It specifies CSARVGLAAETQYF.